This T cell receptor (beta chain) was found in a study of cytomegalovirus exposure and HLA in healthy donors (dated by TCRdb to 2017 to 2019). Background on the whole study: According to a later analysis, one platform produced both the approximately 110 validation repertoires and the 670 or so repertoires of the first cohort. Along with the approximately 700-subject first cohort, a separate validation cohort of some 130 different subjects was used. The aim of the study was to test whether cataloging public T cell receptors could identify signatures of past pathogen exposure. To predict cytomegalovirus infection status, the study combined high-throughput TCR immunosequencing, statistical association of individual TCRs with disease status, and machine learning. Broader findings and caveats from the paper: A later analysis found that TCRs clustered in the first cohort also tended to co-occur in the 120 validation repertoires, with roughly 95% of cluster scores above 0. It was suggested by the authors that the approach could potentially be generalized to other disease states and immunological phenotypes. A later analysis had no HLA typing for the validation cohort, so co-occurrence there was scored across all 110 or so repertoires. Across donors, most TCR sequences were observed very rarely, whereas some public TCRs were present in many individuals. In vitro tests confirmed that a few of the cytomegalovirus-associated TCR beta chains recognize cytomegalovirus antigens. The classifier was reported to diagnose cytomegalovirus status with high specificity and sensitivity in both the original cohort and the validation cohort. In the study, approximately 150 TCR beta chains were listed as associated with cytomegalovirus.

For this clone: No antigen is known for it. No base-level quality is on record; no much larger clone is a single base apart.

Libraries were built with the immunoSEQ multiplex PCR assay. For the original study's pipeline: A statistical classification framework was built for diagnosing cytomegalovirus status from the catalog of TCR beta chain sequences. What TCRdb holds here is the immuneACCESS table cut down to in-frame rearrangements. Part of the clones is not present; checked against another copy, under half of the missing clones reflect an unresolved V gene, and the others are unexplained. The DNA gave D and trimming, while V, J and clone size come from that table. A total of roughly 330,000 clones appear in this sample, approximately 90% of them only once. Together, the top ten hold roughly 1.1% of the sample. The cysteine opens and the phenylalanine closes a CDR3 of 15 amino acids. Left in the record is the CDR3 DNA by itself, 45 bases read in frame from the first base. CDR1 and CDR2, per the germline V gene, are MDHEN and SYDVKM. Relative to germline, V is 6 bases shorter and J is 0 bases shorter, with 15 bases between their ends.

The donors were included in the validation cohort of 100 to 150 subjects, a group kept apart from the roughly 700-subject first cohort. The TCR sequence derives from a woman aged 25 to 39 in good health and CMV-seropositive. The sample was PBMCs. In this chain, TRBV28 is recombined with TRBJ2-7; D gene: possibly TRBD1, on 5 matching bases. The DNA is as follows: TGTGCCAGCAGAACCAGGGTGCCCGCCTCCTACGAGCAGTACTTC. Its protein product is CASRTRVPASYEQYF. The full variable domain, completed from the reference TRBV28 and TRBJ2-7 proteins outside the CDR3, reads DVKVTQSSRYLVKRTGEKVFLECVQDMDHENMFWYRQDPGLGLRLIYFSYDVKMKEKGDIPEGYSVSREKKERFSLILESASTNQTSMYLCASRTRVPASYEQYFGPGTRLTVT.